One and the same sample provided the 12 T cell receptor beta chains below, sequenced in a study of OX40 agonist ivuxolimab in advanced cancers. Libraries were prepared by immunoSEQ multiplex PCR; TCRdb keeps only in-frame clonotypes and omits some of them. The sample holds approximately 46,000 clones, about 80% seen once. This specimen was CD4+ or CD8+ T cells sorted from blood, taken in a trial of the OX40 agonist ivuxolimab. The receptors originated from an adult with an advanced solid tumor such as melanoma, head and neck, liver or kidney cancer.

The chain employs TRBV5-4 and TRBJ1-2, with 8 bases fitting TRBD1. The junction had 3 bases not matched to a gene; V was cut back by 4 bases and J by 1 base. The CDR3 consists of 14 residues. The germline V gene has CDR1 SGHNT and CDR2 YYREEE (reference sequence). Here the CDR3 reads CASSLGQGNYGYTF. In DNA, the CDR3 is TGTGCCAGCAGCCTCGGACAGGGTAACTATGGCTACACCTTC.

The chain links TRBV5-1 to TRBJ1-1; D may be TRBD1 (5 bases). The CDR3 contains 14 residues. The germline V gene has CDR1 SGHRS and CDR2 YFSETQ. Deletions cut 4 bases from V and 1 base from J, with 11 bases between. For the CDR3, the DNA is TGCGCCAGCAGCGATGGGACGGGGAACACTGAAGCTTTCTTT. Translated: CASSDGTGNTEAFF.

The genes are TRBV4-3 and TRBJ1-4, with D possibly matching TRBD1 (6 bases). Germline assignment: CDR1 LGHNA and CDR2 YSLEER. The CDR3 sequence is 15 residues long. V was cut by 0 bases and J by 7 bases, with 12 bases left in between. CDR3 bases: TGCGCCAGCAGCCAAGACTGGGGGCCGGGTGAAAAACTGTTTTTT. Amino acid sequence: CASSQDWGPGEKLFF.

This clone has only a few counts. The CDR3: CASSRSGNTIYF. In DNA, the CDR3 is TGTGCCAGCTCTCGGTCTGGAAACACCATATATTTT. The chain carries TRBV9 and TRBJ1-3; D uncertain. Trimming left V 7 bases short and J 1 base short, with 6 bases between. The CDR3 totals 12 residues. The V gene's germline CDR1 is SGDLS and CDR2 YYNGEE.

The chain combines TRBV19 with TRBJ2-2; 10 bases align to TRBD1. The V segment lost 6 bases and the J segment 6 bases; nucleotides outside the gene matches: 10. The CDR3 sequence is 16 residues long. Germline V lookup: CDR1 LNHDA, CDR2 SQIVND (reference sequence). CDR3 bases: TGTGCCAGTAGAACCCGGGACAGGGGTTATGCCGGGGAGCTGTTTTTT. Its protein is CASRTRDRGYAGELFF.

The chain employs TRBV6-5 and TRBJ1-2; D is unresolved. The CDR3 consists of 13 residues. Germline V gene sequence: CDR1 MNHEY, CDR2 SVGAGI. V was clipped by 6 bases and J by 1 base, with 9 bases between them. DNA for the CDR3: TGTGCCAGCAGGGTACAGAGTAACTATGGCTACACCTTC. This codes for CASRVQSNYGYTF.

The chain couples TRBV19 to TRBJ2-6, with D unclear. V was trimmed by 0 bases and J by 0 bases, leaving 6 bases between them. The germline gives CDR1 LNHDA, CDR2 SQIVND (reference sequence). CDR3 length equals 16 residues. The DNA for the CDR3 is TGTGCCAGTAGTATAGAGGGGTTCTCTGGGGCCAACGTCCTGACTTTC. Its translation: CASSIEGFSGANVLTF. Filled out from reference TRBV19 and TRBJ2-6, the complete variable domain reads DGGITQSPKYLFRKEGQNVTLSCEQNLNHDAMYWYRQDPGQGLRLIYYSQIVNDFQKGDIAEGYSVSREKKESFPLTVTSAQKNPTAFYLCASSIEGFSGANVLTFGAGSRLTVL.

The CDR3 DNA reads as TGTGCCAGCAGCTCGGACAGGGGGTATGAAGCTTTCTTT. Protein product: CASSSDRGYEAFF. This chain joins TRBV7-3 and TRBJ1-1; TRBD1 matches at 10 bases. Germline values: CDR1 SGHTA, CDR2 FQGTGA. J was trimmed by 7 bases and V by 4 bases; bases with no gene match: 3. The CDR3 is made up of 13 amino acids.

This clone qualifies as medium-sized. J is TRBJ2-3 and V is TRBV19; 7 nucleotides agree with TRBD1. J lost 0 bases, V lost 5 bases, and 2 bases had no gene match. Germline assignment: CDR1 LNHDA and CDR2 SQIVND (reference sequence). There are 14 residues in the CDR3. The CDR3 DNA reads as TGTGCCAGTAGTGTACAGGGGAGCACAGATACGCAGTATTTT. As protein: CASSVQGSTDTQYF.

The rearrangement joins TRBV28 to TRBJ2-2; a weak D match, TRBD2 (6 bases). V gave up 6 bases and J gave up 9 bases, with 14 bases separating them. This CDR3 is 13 amino acids long. The germline CDR1 and CDR2 sequences are MDHEN and SYDVKM. The CDR3 spells CASRLGLHRELFF. The DNA for the CDR3 is TGTGCCAGCAGGTTGGGACTCCACCGGGAGCTGTTTTTT.

Only a few counts were recorded for this clone. The J gene is TRBJ1-1, the V gene TRBV7-2, with a tentative D call TRBD1 (6 bases). V dropped 5 bases and J dropped 3 bases, with 13 bases sitting between them. The germline CDR1 and CDR2 sequences are SGHTA and FQGNSA. CDR3 length equals 14 residues. The CDR3 sequence: CASSRRGADTEAFF. CDR3 sequence (DNA): TGTGCCAGCAGCCGCCGGGGGGCGGACACTGAAGCTTTCTTT.

The V and J genes are TRBV4-3 and TRBJ1-5, with D perhaps TRBD1 (5 bases). The CDR3 runs 14 residues. V was cut by 3 bases and J by 2 bases, with 8 bases left in between. The germline V gene has CDR1 LGHNA and CDR2 YSLEER. CDR3 sequence reads: CASSQGQGNQPQHF. In DNA form, the CDR3 reads TGCGCCAGCAGCCAGGGGCAAGGCAATCAGCCCCAGCATTTT.